This TCR beta chain was recorded in a study of sequential checkpoint blockade in melanoma. The treatment was: randomized to nivolumab then ipilimumab (arm A) or the reverse (arm B). The method was immunoSEQ multiplex PCR; TCRdb's version includes in-frame clones alone and lacks a portion of them. The sample has about 37,000 clones; roughly 32% are singletons. The ends were cut back, 3 bases at V and 9 bases at J, with 24 bases in the middle. The V gene's germline CDR1 is SGHNT and CDR2 YENEEA. CDR3 length: 17 residues. Ten or more counts support this clone. The gene calls are TRBV11-3 and TRBJ1-5, with D perhaps TRBD1 (6 bases). The source is a human donor with melanoma. Specimen: tumor tissue (inferred from file names), collected from a patient given nivolumab and ipilimumab in sequence. CDR3 sequence (DNA): TGTGCCAGCAGCTTCGAGTGGGGGGACACGGACCGCGGGCCCCAGCATTTT. Its translation: CASSFEWGDTDRGPQHF.